The 24 T cell receptor beta chains below were found in one sample sequenced in a study of shared clonotypes between healthy human individuals. Using immunoSEQ multiplex PCR, the repertoire was profiled, and TCRdb retains in-frame clones only, with some absent. The sample has 300,000 to 350,000 clones; 73% are singletons. The sequenced sample consisted of memory CD4+ T cells sorted from blood. As to subset: CD45RA-negative fraction. Every receptor here comes from a man aged 25 to 40 in good health.

The chain is built from TRBV5-4 and TRBJ2-3; unclear D gene. Germline V gene sequence: CDR1 SGHNT, CDR2 YYREEE (reference sequence). The CDR3 runs to 15 residues. V lost 0 bases, J lost 1 base, and 9 bases lay in between. In DNA form, the CDR3 reads TGTGCCAGCAGCTTGGGGCGGTCTGGCACAGATACGCAGTATTTT. Encoded protein: CASSLGRSGTDTQYF. The complete variable domain, with remaining parts taken from reference TRBV5-4 and TRBJ2-3, reads ETGVTQSPTHLIKTRGQQVTLRCSSQSGHNTVSWYQQALGQGPQFIFQYYREEENGRGNFPPRFSGLQFPNYSSELNVNALELDDSALYLCASSLGRSGTDTQYFGPGTRLTVL.

The chain links TRBV2 to TRBJ2-7; D gene ambiguous. Trimming pared 4 bases from V and 3 bases from J, leaving 10 bases between. The length of the CDR3 is 13 residues. Germline V gives CDR1 SNHLY, CDR2 FYNNEI. The CDR3 spells CASSGRGIYEQYF. CDR3 nucleotide sequence: TGTGCCAGCAGTGGCCGTGGAATCTACGAGCAGTACTTC.

This chain connects TRBV6-5 to TRBJ2-7; 9 bases are a match to TRBD1. This CDR3 is built from 14 residues. V shed 6 bases, J shed 0 bases, and the junction held 3 bases outside the gene matches. Per germline, CDR1 MNHEY and CDR2 SVGAGI. CDR3 protein: CASRGTGSSYEQYF. The DNA of the CDR3 is TGTGCCAGCAGAGGGACAGGGAGCTCCTACGAGCAGTACTTC.

For this clone: Additional DNA sequences in this sample encode the identical CDR3. J is TRBJ2-1 and V is TRBV19; D gene ambiguous. Germline values: CDR1 LNHDA, CDR2 SQIVND (reference sequence). V lost 0 bases to trimming and J lost 0 bases, with 6 bases between them. The CDR3 is made up of 15 amino acids. This CDR3 reads CASSIDRSSYNEQFF. CDR3 coding DNA: TGTGCCAGTAGTATAGACCGAAGCTCCTACAATGAGCAGTTCTTC.

J is TRBJ2-7 and V is TRBV29-1; 11 nucleotides match TRBD1. This CDR3 has 14 residues. V was pared by 4 bases and J by 0 bases, with 2 bases of the junction left unmatched. Germline V gene data show CDR1 as SQVTM and CDR2 as ANQGSEA. The CDR3 region is CSVAGTGGSYEQYF. The CDR3 nucleotides are TGCAGCGTTGCCGGGACAGGGGGCTCCTACGAGCAGTACTTC.

V is TRBV5-5 and J is TRBJ1-5; unclear D gene. The V end lost 1 base, the J end lost 6 bases, and 14 bases lay between the germline ends. The CDR3 runs 15 residues. Germline V gene sequence: CDR1 SGHKS, CDR2 YYEKEE (reference sequence). The CDR3 reads CASSLWLGSGQPQHF. Here the CDR3 DNA reads TGTGCCAGCAGCTTGTGGTTGGGGTCGGGTCAGCCCCAGCATTTT.

This clone was seen a few times. The sample has other DNA sequences that encode this CDR3 too. The chain carries TRBV6-5 and TRBJ1-1; D unresolved. The V gene lost 6 bases and the J gene lost 1 base, with 15 bases spanning the gap. CDR1 and CDR2 (germline): MNHEY, SVGAGI. The CDR3 covers 15 residues. The CDR3 DNA is TGTGCCAGCAGGTTGTCGAGGGCGGAGAACACTGAAGCTTTCTTT. Protein sequence: CASRLSRAENTEAFF.

In its sample, this clone was seen a few times. The chain has TRBV6-5 and TRBJ1-2, with 9 bases aligning to TRBD1. V dropped 8 bases and J dropped 8; count of bases not matched to a gene: 12. Germline values: CDR1 MNHEY, CDR2 SVGAGI. The CDR3 consists of 14 residues. The CDR3 loop reads CASRNGGTGSGYTF. CDR3 DNA: TGTGCCAGCCGTAACGGGGGGACAGGGTCAGGCTACACCTTC.

The chain combines TRBV2 with TRBJ2-2; D may correspond to TRBD1 or TRBD2 (5 bases each). Germline loops: CDR1 SNHLY, CDR2 FYNNEI. The CDR3 spans 15 residues. The V end was cut by 4 bases, the J end by 4 bases, with 13 bases between. The CDR3 region is CASSGGSTSTGELFF. CDR3 coding DNA: TGTGCCAGCAGTGGGGGGTCAACTAGCACCGGGGAGCTGTTTTTT.

The chain couples TRBV5-1 to TRBJ2-5; TRBD1 might be the D (6 bases). This CDR3 spans 16 amino acids. The germline V gene encodes CDR1 SGHRS and CDR2 YFSETQ. The V end lost 0 bases, the J end lost 5 bases, and 17 bases lay between the germline ends. CDR3 nucleotide sequence: TGCGCCAGCAGCTTGGGAGGGAACAGGGCCAGCGAGACCCAGTACTTC. Its protein product is CASSLGGNRASETQYF. Drawing the rest from reference TRBV5-1 and TRBJ2-5, the complete variable domain is KAGVTQTPRYLIKTRGQQVTLSCSPISGHRSVSWYQQTPGQGLQFLFEYFSETQRNKGNFPGRFSGRQFSNSRSEMNVSTLELGDSALYLCASSLGGNRASETQYFGPGTRLLVL.

The chain recombines TRBV19 with TRBJ2-1, with D maybe TRBD2 (5 bases). The CDR3 has 12 residues. Germline loops: CDR1 LNHDA, CDR2 SQIVND (reference sequence). The germline V and J ends were trimmed by 5 bases and 10 bases, with 12 bases remaining between them. Written as DNA, the CDR3 is TGTGCCAGTAGTTTCCGGGCGGGCGAGCAGTTCTTC. Encoded protein: CASSFRAGEQFF.

This clone has at least ten counts. The chain joins TRBV14 to TRBJ2-7, with TRBD2 identical over 11 bases. The CDR3 consists of 15 residues. Germline V gives CDR1 SGHDN, CDR2 FVKESK. V lost 4 bases, J lost 9 bases, and 11 bases stayed unmatched. DNA for the CDR3: TGTGCCAGCAGCCGGATAGCGGGAGGGGTACGGAGGCAGTACTTC. Its translation: CASSRIAGGVRRQYF.

The table lists this clone with a few counts. The rearrangement links TRBV7-9 to TRBJ2-7; TRBD1 matches 7 bases. The germline CDR1 and CDR2 sequences are SEHNR and FQNEAQ (reference sequence). V lost 5 bases, J lost 0 bases, and 13 bases stayed unmatched. The length of the CDR3 is 17 residues. The CDR3 bases are TGTGCCAGCAGCCCAGGGGGACACCGACAACCCTCCTACGAGCAGTACTTC. It is translated as CASSPGGHRQPSYEQYF. The full variable domain, in which reference TRBV7-9 and TRBJ2-7 provide the parts outside the CDR3, is DTGVSQNPRHKITKRGQNVTFRCDPISEHNRLYWYRQTLGQGPEFLTYFQNEAQLEKSRLLSDRFSAERPKGSFSTLEIQRTEQGDSAMYLCASSPGGHRQPSYEQYFGPGTRLTVT.

The chain joins TRBV6-5 to TRBJ2-5; D unresolved. The CDR3 runs 13 residues. CDR1 and CDR2 (germline): MNHEY, SVGAGI. Trimming took 7 bases from V and 7 from J, leaving 16 bases between them. The CDR3 spells CASTQRQPGTQYF. Written as DNA, the CDR3 is TGTGCCAGCACTCAGAGGCAGCCTGGGACCCAGTACTTC.

This clone was detected only a few times. This chain joins TRBV19 and TRBJ2-7; 8 bases align to TRBD2. Germline V gene lookup returns CDR1 LNHDA and CDR2 SQIVND (reference sequence). The CDR3 extends over 15 amino acids. With V trimmed by 8 bases and J by 6 bases, 15 bases remained unmatched. The CDR3 sequence is CASSRLAGKGGEQYF. The CDR3 DNA sequence: TGTGCCAGTTCCAGGTTAGCGGGAAAAGGAGGCGAGCAGTACTTC.

This sequence joins TRBV5-1 and TRBJ2-2, with D tentatively TRBD2 (5 bases). The V end lost 0 bases, the J end lost 1 base, and 10 bases lay between the germline ends. Germline V gene data show CDR1 as SGHRS and CDR2 as YFSETQ. This CDR3 is 16 amino acids long. CDR3: CASSLEGGWNTGELFF. CDR3 nucleotide sequence: TGCGCCAGCAGCTTGGAAGGCGGGTGGAACACCGGGGAGCTGTTTTTT. The variable domain in full, with the rest retrieved from reference TRBV5-1 and TRBJ2-2, is KAGVTQTPRYLIKTRGQQVTLSCSPISGHRSVSWYQQTPGQGLQFLFEYFSETQRNKGNFPGRFSGRQFSNSRSEMNVSTLELGDSALYLCASSLEGGWNTGELFFGEGSRLTVL.

J is TRBJ2-1 and V is TRBV19, with a possible D match to TRBD2 (6 bases). Per germline, CDR1 LNHDA and CDR2 SQIVND (reference sequence). Trimming took off 7 bases at V and 0 bases at J, with 16 bases between the two ends. The CDR3 contains 16 residues. The CDR3, as DNA: TGTGCCAGTACATCTAGCGTAACCGTCTCCTACAATGAGCAGTTCTTC. Translation: CASTSSVTVSYNEQFF. The whole variable domain, remainder taken from reference TRBV19 and TRBJ2-1, is DGGITQSPKYLFRKEGQNVTLSCEQNLNHDAMYWYRQDPGQGLRLIYYSQIVNDFQKGDIAEGYSVSREKKESFPLTVTSAQKNPTAFYLCASTSSVTVSYNEQFFGPGTRLTVL.

The rearrangement uses TRBV15 and TRBJ2-1, with D unresolved. The CDR3 is made up of 15 amino acids. V was trimmed by 1 base and J by 1 base, leaving 8 bases between them. Germline lookup yields CDR1 LNHNV and CDR2 YYDKDF (reference sequence). CDR3 DNA sequence: TGTGCCACCAGCAGAGGTCCTACGTCCTACAATGAGCAGTTCTTC. Encoded protein: CATSRGPTSYNEQFF.

V gene TRBV18 combines with J gene TRBJ2-1; 8 nucleotides agree with TRBD1. Germline trimming cut 3 bases from V and 1 base from J; bases unmatched to any gene: 5. From germline, CDR1 is KGHSH and CDR2 LQKENI. The CDR3 totals 16 residues. The CDR3 spells CASSPRQGASYNEQFF. The CDR3 DNA sequence: TGTGCCAGCTCACCCAGGCAGGGGGCGTCCTACAATGAGCAGTTCTTC.

The chain is built from TRBV19 and TRBJ1-5; 7 nucleotides line up with TRBD1. Trimming cost V 8 bases and J 5 bases; bases outside gene matches: 15. The CDR3 covers 16 residues. Germline V CDR1 and CDR2: LNHDA, SQIVND (reference sequence). The chain's CDR3 is CASALEPGQMDQPQHF. The CDR3 DNA sequence: TGTGCCAGTGCGCTTGAACCGGGACAGATGGATCAGCCCCAGCATTTT.

The chain employs TRBV21-1 and TRBJ2-2; TRBD1, as called in the table, went unchecked against the DNA. TRBV21-1 corresponds to a pseudogene. CDR3 length: 17 amino acids. CDR3 nucleotide sequence: TGCGCCGGCAGTCTGTTCATAGCTACAGGCTTGACCGGGGAGCTGTTTTTT. This translates into CAGSLFIATGLTGELFF.

CDR3 protein: CASSPTARELFF. CDR3 sequence (DNA): TGTGCCAGCAGCCCTACAGCCAGGGAGCTGTTTTTT. The chain recombines TRBV7-6 with TRBJ2-2, with no clear D. Trimming cost V 5 bases and J 9 bases, with 10 bases left between them. This CDR3 comprises 12 residues. CDR1 and CDR2 from the germline V gene are SGHVS and FNYEAQ.

V gene TRBV18 combines with J gene TRBJ1-2, with 7 positions matching TRBD1. V lost 3 bases to trimming and J lost 6 bases; unmatched junction nucleotides: 13. CDR3 length: 16 residues. CDR1 is KGHSH, CDR2 LQKENI, per germline. CDR3 loop: CASSPRGAGGEDGYTF. The CDR3 region has the DNA TGTGCCAGCTCACCCCGAGGGGCAGGGGGAGAAGATGGCTACACCTTC.

Regarding this clone: Within the sample, other DNA sequences also encode this same CDR3. The chain carries TRBV18 and TRBJ2-7; a weak D match, TRBD1 (6 bases). This CDR3 region has 14 residues. Germline assignment: CDR1 KGHSH and CDR2 LQKENI. Deletions cut 0 bases from V and 4 bases from J, with 10 bases between. For the CDR3, the DNA is TGTGCCAGCTCACCACCGACAGGCAAGTACGAGCAGTACTTC. It is translated as CASSPPTGKYEQYF.